This TCR beta chain is from a study of memory CD4+ T cells and cytomegalovirus serostatus (dated by TCRdb to between 2018 and 2020). Regarding the study in general: A total of 33 healthy Belgian adults, of whom 9 were CMV seropositive and about 25 were CMV seronegative, were included in the cohort. The study sequenced CD4+ memory TCRbeta repertoires of a Belgian cohort with known cytomegalovirus serostatus to replicate a published TCR-based CMV serostatus classifier. What the work shows at the level of the full study, not this receptor alone: Unlike the original study, which covered naive and memory CD4+ and CD8+ populations, the Belgian study sequenced only CD4+CD45RO+ memory cells. The original-framework classifier achieved a median bootstrapped AUC of approximately 0.96 with a 95% CI of 0.76-1.00 on the Belgian cohort. Of under 200 previously reported CMV-associated TCRbeta sequences, approximately 70 appeared in the CD4+ memory repertoires, each in one to five individuals. The results were interpreted as suggesting that the CMV-associated TCR signature is largely present in the CD4+ memory repertoire. For CMV serostatus prediction, a median bootstrapped AUC of about 0.95 was reached with the original framework, and a median bootstrapped AUC of 0.91 was reached with a US-trained random forest.

The germline V gene supplies CDR1 SGHTA and CDR2 FQGTGA. V is cut back by 3 bases and J by 7 bases, with 11 bases in the junction unmatched. The CDR3 sequence holds 16 residues, the cysteine and phenylalanine included. Solely the CDR3 DNA is kept, with 48 bases framed from the first base. This clone was observed once. It lacks a known antigen. Base-call qualities are not available, and no considerably larger clone is one nucleotide away. Single viable CD3+CD4+CD8-CD45RO+ cells were sorted as memory CD4+ T cells on a FACSAria II. CMV serostatus was determined with a Roche Elecsys assay detecting serum IgG against CMV pp150, pp28, p38 and p52. After the samples were thawed, total CD4+ T cells were enriched through positive selection using CD4 magnetic microbeads. Samples originated from another study that specifically interrogated the CD4+ T cell memory repertoire. Peripheral blood mononuclear cells were isolated and cryopreserved according to standard operating procedures, and serum was kept at -80 degrees C. CD3-PerCP (BW264/56), CD4-APC (RPA-T4), CD45RO-PE (UCHT1) and CD8-Pacific Orange (3B5) antibodies were used for staining, and non-viable cells were excluded with Sytox blue.

Genomic DNA was extracted from sorted cells with the Quick-DNA Microprep Kit. Amplification of TCRbeta DNA was done with the immunoSEQ hsTCRbeta kit, following the protocol from the manufacturer. An Illumina MiSeq instrument was used to sequence the TCRbeta libraries. On the authors' methods: Following removal of out-of-frame sequences, 2.4 million or so distinct TCRbeta sequences were retained, with an average of about 70,000 per individual. Two values were used to score each individual: the count of over 150 previously reported CMV-associated TCRbeta sequences and the total count of productive distinct TCRbeta sequences. A beta-binomial model was reimplemented in Python, and scikit-learn random forests with default parameters were trained on US cohort data. On the Belgian cohort, classifier performance was reported as the median AUC, along with percentile confidence intervals, across 10,000 bootstrap iterations. The table was pulled from immuneACCESS by TCRdb, which kept in-frame rearrangements only. Such tables lose some clones; where checked, under half of the loss comes from unresolved V genes, and the rest has no known cause. The DNA was the basis for D and trimming; V, J and clone size are from that table. Counted in this sample were about 56,000 clones; about three quarters of them appeared once. The leading ten clones occupy roughly 2.7% of the sample.

What was sequenced was memory CD4+ T cells from blood. This receptor chain uses TRBV7-3 and TRBJ2-1; 8 bases in the junction line up with TRBD2. The TCR originated in an adult in good health and CMV-seropositive. The nucleotide sequence is given as TGTGCCAGCAGCTTCGTTCCATCGGGAGGGTTAAATGAGCAGTTCTTC. Translated, this gives CASSFVPSGGLNEQFF.